This entry features one T cell receptor (beta chain) sequence. Its antigen remains unidentified. CDR3 length: 15 residues. V lost 1 base, J lost 5 bases, and 10 bases stayed unmatched. Germline V lookup: CDR1 GTSNPN, CDR2 SVGIG (reference sequence). Produced via immunoSEQ multiplex PCR; TCRdb's table is partial and in-frame only. The table includes tens of thousands of clones, 90% to 95% detected once. This entry comes from a study of graft-versus-host responses after intestinal transplantation. Turning to the study itself: Following induction with anti-thymocyte globulin, all recipients were given tacrolimus and steroids for 2 to 4 years. General study points: The study associated peak circulating GvH clone levels with early post-transplant HvG declines. Recipient-marrow GvH clones were detected, some having first appeared in ileum or blood.

The sequence was collected from a human donor who received an intestinal transplant. This sequence joins TRBV30 and TRBJ2-5; TRBD1 aligns across 7 bases. The sample in question was unstimulated CD4+ T cells sorted from spleen or lymph node cells, obtained before intestinal transplant. CDR3 amino acids: CAWSAQRQGGETQYF. In DNA, the CDR3 is TGTGCCTGGAGTGCCCAGAGACAGGGTGGGGAGACCCAGTACTTC.